This T cell receptor (beta chain) was retrieved from a study of cytomegalovirus exposure and HLA in healthy donors. Study-wide results and caveats: Most TCR sequences were uncommon, yet certain public TCRs appeared in many donors. The tendency of first-cohort TCR clusters to co-occur in the 100 to 150 validation repertoires emerged from a later analysis. A classifier reportedly called cytomegalovirus status with high sensitivity and specificity.

A note on this clone: Antigen specificity is unknown.

The method was immunoSEQ multiplex PCR; TCRdb's version includes in-frame clones alone and lacks a portion of them. There are roughly 130,000 clones in the sample; about 90% occur only once, and around 5.9% lies in the top ten. The donors belonged to the roughly 110-subject validation cohort, separate from the approximately 670-subject first cohort. The CDR3 consists of 17 residues. Unmatched junction bases numbered 14, after V lost 3 bases and J lost 7 bases. Germline CDR1 is LGHNA and CDR2 is YNFKEQ. The chain recombines TRBV4-2 with TRBJ2-1, with 8 bases aligning to TRBD2. The sample comprised PBMCs. This clonotype originated in a woman aged 25 to 39 in good health and CMV-seropositive. The CDR3 DNA follows: TGTGCCAGCAGCCACATTTATCGGACTAGCAGTAGGAATGAGCAGTTCTTC. Translating gives CASSHIYRTSSRNEQFF.